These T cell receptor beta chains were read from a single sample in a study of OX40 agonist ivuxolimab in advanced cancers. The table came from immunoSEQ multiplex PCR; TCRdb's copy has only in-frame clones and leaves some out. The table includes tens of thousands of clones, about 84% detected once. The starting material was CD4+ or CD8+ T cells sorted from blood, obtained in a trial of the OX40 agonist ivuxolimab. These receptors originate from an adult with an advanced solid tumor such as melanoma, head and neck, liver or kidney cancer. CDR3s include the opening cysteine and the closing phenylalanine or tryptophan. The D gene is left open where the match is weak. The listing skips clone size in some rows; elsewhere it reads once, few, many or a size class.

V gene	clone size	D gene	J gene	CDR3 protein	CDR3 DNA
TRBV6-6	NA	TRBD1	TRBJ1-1	CASSYRGQGPNTEAFF	TGTGCCAGCAGTTACCGGGGACAGGGGCCCAACACTGAAGCTTTCTTT
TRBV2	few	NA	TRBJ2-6	CAGRGISGANVLTF	TGTGCCGGTCGGGGCATATCTGGGGCCAACGTCCTGACTTTC
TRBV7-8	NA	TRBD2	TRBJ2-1	CASSLASGAPDNEQFF	TGTGCCAGCAGCTTGGCTAGCGGGGCCCCAGACAATGAGCAGTTCTTC
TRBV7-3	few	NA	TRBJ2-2	CASSLLELGGTGELFF	TGTGCCAGCAGCTTACTTGAACTAGGTGGAACCGGGGAGCTGTTTTTT
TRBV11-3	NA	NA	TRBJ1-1	CASSGPKGTEAFF	TGTGCCAGCAGCGGTCCAAAGGGCACTGAAGCTTTCTTT
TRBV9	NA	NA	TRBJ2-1	CASSVEGASGVLFF	TGTGCCAGCAGCGTAGAGGGAGCGTCTGGGGTTCTGTTCTTC
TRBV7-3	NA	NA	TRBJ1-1	CASSLNGFTEAFF	TGTGCCAGCAGCTTAAATGGTTTCACTGAAGCTTTCTTT
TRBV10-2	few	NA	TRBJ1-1	CASRVQLWGTEAFF	TGCGCCAGCAGGGTACAGCTTTGGGGCACTGAAGCTTTCTTT
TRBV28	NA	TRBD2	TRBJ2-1	CASSFPSSGNNEQFF	TGTGCCAGCAGTTTCCCCTCTAGCGGGAATAATGAGCAGTTCTTC
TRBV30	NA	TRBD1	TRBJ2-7	CAFHPGGTYEQYF	TGTGCCTTCCACCCAGGGGGTACCTACGAGCAGTACTTC
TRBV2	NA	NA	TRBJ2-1	CASNPTGPYNEQFF	TGTGCCAGCAACCCGACAGGACCCTACAATGAGCAGTTCTTC
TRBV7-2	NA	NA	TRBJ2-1	CASSLDLAGEQFF	TGTGCCAGCAGCTTAGATTTGGCTGGCGAGCAGTTCTTC
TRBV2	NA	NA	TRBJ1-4	CASRGLREEKLFF	TGTGCCAGCAGAGGACTCCGGGAAGAAAAACTGTTTTTT
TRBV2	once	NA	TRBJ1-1	CASRVFFLNTEAFF	TGTGCCAGCAGAGTTTTCTTCCTGAACACTGAAGCTTTCTTT